This T cell receptor (beta chain) was identified in a study of T cell repertoires in cytomegalovirus infection. TCRdb re-called the reads through MiXCR, storing one row per CDR3 protein. This table holds around 490,000 distinct CDR3 sequences, less than 30% found once. General study findings and limits: Clonotype analysis showed dominance of the ex vivo response by HLA-C-restricted CMV-specific TCR beta clonotypes.

As for this clonotype: Its antigen is undetermined.

The V gene end was trimmed by 7 bases and the J gene end by 1 base; junction bases not matched to a gene: 9. This CDR3 has 15 residues. The chain recombines TRBV12-3 or TRBV12-4 with TRBJ2-5; 7 bases map to TRBD1. This TCR was recovered from a human donor in good health (CMV status not recorded). Some clones in this sample may be carry-over from other donors' samples. The specimen sequenced was PBMCs. The DNA for the CDR3 is TGTGCCAGCACCCCGGGACAGCCCGGCCAAGAGACCCAGTACTTC. The encoded protein is CASTPGQPGQETQYF.